This T cell receptor beta chain was identified in a study of blood T cell repertoires in COVID-19 (dated by TCRdb to the early 2020s). Looking at the study overall: Collaborator samples came from the United States, Italy and Spain and covered acute and convalescent phases of COVID-19. The prospective study material was composed of cDNA or gDNA derived from T cells, B-cell-depleted T cells, or PBMCs. Subjects who had been exposed to COVID-19, were actively infected with it, or had recovered from it provided the deeply sampled blood TCRbeta repertoires that made up the dataset. The repertoires were released in a freely available public database intended as a resource for research on the immune response to SARS-CoV-2. The samples were drawn from two sources: the first 160 participants of the ongoing ImmuneRACE study, and 1,000 to 1,500 subjects contributed by 6 global collaborators. Sample metadata almost always included a de-identified subject ID, COVID-19 status, age in years and sex. Where available, HLA class I and class II types were taken from metadata supplied by the sample provider and were not determined by assay-based typing.

TCRbeta CDR3 regions were amplified from genomic DNA by means of the immunoSEQ Assay, a bias-controlled multiplex PCR. Per the source publication's procedure: The number of nucleated cells in each sample was estimated by amplification of reference gene primers within the assay. To quantify the absolute abundance of each unique TCRbeta CDR3 rearrangement, sequence reads were collapsed and filtered. Productive Simpson clonality was computed per sample as the square root of Simpson's diversity index over productive rearrangements. TCRdb mirrors the immuneACCESS table, restricted to in-frame sequences. Some clones are absent from its copies; in checked studies, under half trace to an unresolved V gene, and the reason for the others is unknown. For V, J and clone size, that table is used; D and trimming come from the DNA. The sample yields a few hundred thousand clones; about 90% were counted once. Of the sample, more than 0.95% is held by the ten largest clones.

Beyond this particular receptor, the publication reports: Clinical and demographic metadata were provided uncurated, with the amount varying by source and participant.

This clone was recorded a few times. This clone's antigen is unknown. No much larger clone is present one base from it, and per-base qualities are unavailable. The collaborating institutions used their own protocols to collect whole blood in K2EDTA tubes. For TCRbeta analysis, collaborators shipped samples in one of three forms: frozen whole blood, isolated PBMCs, or DNA extracted from either of those sample types. The sample consisted of peripheral blood. The TCR sequence derives from a middle-aged man with acute or convalescent COVID-19.

The nucleotide sequence is given as TGTGCCATCAGAACGGGACAGGAGAGCTCCTACGAGCAGTACTTC. Its coded protein is CAIRTGQESSYEQYF. The sequence is built from TRBV10-3 and TRBJ2-7, with 8 middle bases fitting TRBD1. Trimming accounts for 6 bases at V and 0 bases at J, while the number of junction bases matched to no gene is 7. The CDR3 runs 15 amino acids, cysteine and phenylalanine included. Only CDR3 DNA is held: 45 bases, read in frame from base 1. According to the germline V gene, CDR1 reads ENHRY and CDR2 reads SYGVKD.